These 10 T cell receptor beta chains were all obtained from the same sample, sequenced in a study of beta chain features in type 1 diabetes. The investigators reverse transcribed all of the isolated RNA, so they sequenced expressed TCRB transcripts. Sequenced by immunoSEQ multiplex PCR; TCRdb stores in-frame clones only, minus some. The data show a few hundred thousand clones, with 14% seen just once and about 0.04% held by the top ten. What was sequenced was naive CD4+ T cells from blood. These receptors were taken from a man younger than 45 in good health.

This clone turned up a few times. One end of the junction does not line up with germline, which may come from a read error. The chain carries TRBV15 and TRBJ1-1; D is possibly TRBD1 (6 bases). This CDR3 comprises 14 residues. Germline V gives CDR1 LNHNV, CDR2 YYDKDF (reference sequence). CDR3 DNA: TGTGCCACCAGCAGACACGACAGGAACGCTGAAGCTTTCTTT. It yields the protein CATSRHDRNAEAFF.

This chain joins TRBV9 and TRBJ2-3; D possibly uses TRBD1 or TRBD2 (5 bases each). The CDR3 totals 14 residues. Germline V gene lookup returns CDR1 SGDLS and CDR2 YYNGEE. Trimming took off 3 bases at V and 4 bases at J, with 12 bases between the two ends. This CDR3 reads CASSATRDADTQYF. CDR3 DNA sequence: TGTGCCAGCAGCGCGACCCGGGACGCAGATACGCAGTATTTT.

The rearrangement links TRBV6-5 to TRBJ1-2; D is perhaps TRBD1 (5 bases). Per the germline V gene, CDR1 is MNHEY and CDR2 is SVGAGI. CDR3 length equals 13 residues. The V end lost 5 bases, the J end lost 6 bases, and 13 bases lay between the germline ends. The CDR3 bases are TGTGCCAGCAGTCCCGCAGGGTTTCATGGCTACACCTTC. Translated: CASSPAGFHGYTF.

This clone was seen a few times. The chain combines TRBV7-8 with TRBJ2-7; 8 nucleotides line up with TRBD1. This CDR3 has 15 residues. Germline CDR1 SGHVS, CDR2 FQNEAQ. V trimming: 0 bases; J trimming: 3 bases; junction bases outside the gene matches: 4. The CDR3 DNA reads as TGTGCCAGCAGCTTAGCTGGGACAGGTATCTACGAGCAGTACTTC. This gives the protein CASSLAGTGIYEQYF.

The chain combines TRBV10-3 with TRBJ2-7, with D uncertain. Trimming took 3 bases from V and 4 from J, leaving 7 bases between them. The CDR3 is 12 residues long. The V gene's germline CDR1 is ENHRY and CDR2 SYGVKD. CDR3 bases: TGTGCCATCAGTGAAACTGGGTACGAGCAGTACTTC. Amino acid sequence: CAISETGYEQYF.

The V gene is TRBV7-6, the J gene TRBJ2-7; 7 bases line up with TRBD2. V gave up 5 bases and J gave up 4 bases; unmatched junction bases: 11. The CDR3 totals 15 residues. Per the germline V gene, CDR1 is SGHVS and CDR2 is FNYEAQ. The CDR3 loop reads CASSPEVGRAYEQYF. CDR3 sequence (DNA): TGTGCCAGCAGCCCCGAGGTGGGGAGGGCTTACGAGCAGTACTTC.

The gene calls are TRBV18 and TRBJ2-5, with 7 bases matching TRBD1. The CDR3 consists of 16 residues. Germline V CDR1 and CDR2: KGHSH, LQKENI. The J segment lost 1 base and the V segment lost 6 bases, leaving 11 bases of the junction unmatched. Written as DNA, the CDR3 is TGTGCCAGCTCTCTCATCGCCGGGACAGTCCAAGAGACCCAGTACTTC. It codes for CASSLIAGTVQETQYF.

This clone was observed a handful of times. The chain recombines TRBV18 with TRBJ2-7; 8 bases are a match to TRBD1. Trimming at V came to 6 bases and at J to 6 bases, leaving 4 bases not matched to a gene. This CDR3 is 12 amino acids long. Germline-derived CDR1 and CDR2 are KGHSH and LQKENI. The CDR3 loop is CASSRQGAEQYV. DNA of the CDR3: TGTGCCAGCTCTCGGCAGGGGGCCGAGCAGTACGTC.

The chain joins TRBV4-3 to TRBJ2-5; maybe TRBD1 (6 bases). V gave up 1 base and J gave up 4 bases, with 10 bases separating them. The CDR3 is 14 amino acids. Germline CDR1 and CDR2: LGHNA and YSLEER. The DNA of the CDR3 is TGCGCCAGCAGCCAAGTTTTCAGGGGAGAGACCCAGTACTTC. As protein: CASSQVFRGETQYF.

CDR3 bases: TGTGCCTGGGAGAGGGGTACTCAAGCTTTCTTT. Its protein is CAWERGTQAFF. The chain couples TRBV30 to TRBJ1-1; D is perhaps TRBD1 (5 bases). There are 11 residues in the CDR3. Trimming removed 5 bases from V and 9 bases from J, with 13 bases in between. CDR1 is GTSNPN, CDR2 SVGIG, per germline (reference sequence).